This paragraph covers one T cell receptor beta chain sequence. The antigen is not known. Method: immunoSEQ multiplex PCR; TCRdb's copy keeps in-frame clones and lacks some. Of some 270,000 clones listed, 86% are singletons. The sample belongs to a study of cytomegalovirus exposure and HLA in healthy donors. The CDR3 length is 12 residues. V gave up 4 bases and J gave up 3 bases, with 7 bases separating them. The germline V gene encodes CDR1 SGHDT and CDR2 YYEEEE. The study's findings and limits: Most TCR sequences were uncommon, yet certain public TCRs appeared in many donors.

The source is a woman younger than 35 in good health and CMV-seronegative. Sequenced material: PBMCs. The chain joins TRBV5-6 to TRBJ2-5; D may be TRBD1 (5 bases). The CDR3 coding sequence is TGTGCCAGCAGCGCGACAGAAGAGACCCAGTACTTC. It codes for CASSATEETQYF. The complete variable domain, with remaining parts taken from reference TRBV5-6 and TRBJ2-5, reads DAGVTQSPTHLIKTRGQQVTLRCSPKSGHDTVSWYQQALGQGPQFIFQYYEEEERQRGNFPDRFSGHQFPNYSSELNVNALLLGDSALYLCASSATEETQYFGPGTRLLVL.